Below are 16 T cell receptor beta chains sequenced from a single sample in a study of cytomegalovirus exposure and HLA in healthy donors. Assay: immunoSEQ multiplex PCR; the TCRdb copy retains only in-frame clones and omits some. Found here are around 150,000 clones, 85% to 90% of them singletons; the top ten hold roughly 6%. Sequencing was performed on PBMCs. The receptors were sampled from a woman aged 30 to 39 in good health and CMV-seronegative.

The chain uses TRBV4-3 and TRBJ1-6, with D perhaps TRBD1 (6 bases). Germline CDR1 reads LGHNA; CDR2 reads YSLEER. Trimming pared 4 bases from V and 3 bases from J, leaving 19 bases between. This CDR3 has 18 amino acids. CDR3 in amino acids: CASSLTHIGGRYNSPLHF. The CDR3 nucleotides are TGCGCCAGCAGCCTGACGCATATAGGGGGGCGCTATAATTCACCCCTCCACTTT.

The chain combines TRBV4-3 with TRBJ1-2; D call uncertain. V lost 0 bases and J 4 bases, leaving 6 bases between the germline ends. The germline gives CDR1 LGHNA, CDR2 YSLEER. The CDR3 spans 13 residues. Here the CDR3 DNA reads TGCGCCAGCAGCCAAGATCTACGCTATGGCTACACCTTC. Translation: CASSQDLRYGYTF.

The chain couples TRBV14 to TRBJ1-2; D uncertain. This CDR3 region has 14 residues. Germline CDR1 and CDR2: SGHDN and FVKESK. V was trimmed by 3 bases and J by 6 bases, leaving 14 bases between them. The CDR3 is CASSQVQELNGYTF. CDR3 DNA: TGTGCCAGCAGCCAGGTGCAGGAGCTAAATGGCTACACCTTC. The whole variable domain, filled in from reference TRBV14 and TRBJ1-2, reads EAGVTQFPSHSVIEKGQTVTLRCDPISGHDNLYWYRRVMGKEIKFLLHFVKESKQDESGMPNNRFLAERTGGTYSTLKVQPAELEDSGVYFCASSQVQELNGYTFGSGTRLTVV.

This rearrangement joins TRBV28 to TRBJ1-4, with D hard to call. The CDR3 covers 10 residues. Germline lookup yields CDR1 MDHEN and CDR2 SYDVKM. With 7 bases removed from V and 5 bases from J, the gap between germline ends came to 2 bases. The CDR3 DNA sequence: TGTGCCAGCAAAAATGAAAAACTGTTTTTT. Protein product: CASKNEKLFF.

The V call is TRBV6-1, the J call TRBJ2-2; D remains unclear. The CDR3 is made up of 17 amino acids. From germline, CDR1 is MNHNS and CDR2 SASEGT. The V end lost 2 bases, the J end lost 0 bases, and 13 bases lay between the germline ends. The CDR3 spells CASSESWAGPNTGELFF. The DNA for the CDR3 is TGTGCCAGCAGTGAAAGTTGGGCAGGACCGAACACCGGGGAGCTGTTTTTT.

V gene TRBV4-1 combines with J gene TRBJ1-5, with D unclear. This CDR3 contains 13 residues. Germline values: CDR1 MGHRA, CDR2 YSYEKL. V lost 0 bases to trimming and J lost 7 bases, with 7 bases between them. The CDR3 protein is CASSQDSRQPQHF. The CDR3 region has the DNA TGCGCCAGCAGCCAAGACAGTCGACAGCCCCAGCATTTT.

The chain is built from TRBV4-2 and TRBJ1-6, with 9 nucleotides matching TRBD1. Germline CDR1 reads LGHNA; CDR2 reads YNFKEQ. The length of the CDR3 is 19 residues. V was clipped by 4 bases and J by 1 base; unmatched bases: 11. The CDR3 DNA sequence: TGTGCCAGCAGCCCACAGGGACAGGGTTTGGGATCCTATAATTCACCCCTCCACTTT. The encoded protein is CASSPQGQGLGSYNSPLHF.

This rearrangement joins TRBV7-8 to TRBJ1-1; no firm D call. CDR1 and CDR2 from the germline V gene are SGHVS and FQNEAQ. The CDR3 covers 15 residues. Trimming stripped 1 base from V and 2 bases from J, with 11 bases between. CDR3 nucleotides: TGTGCCAGCAGCTTAGTCGACAACACAAACACTGAAGCTTTCTTT. Translating gives CASSLVDNTNTEAFF.

V usage is TRBV19 and J usage is TRBJ2-7; 10 positions match TRBD1. The CDR3 is made up of 15 amino acids. Germline CDR1 and CDR2: LNHDA and SQIVND (reference sequence). The J segment lost 3 bases and the V segment lost 5 bases, leaving 7 bases of the junction unmatched. DNA of the CDR3: TGTGCCAGTAGTGTCACCGGGACAGGGGTCTACGAGCAGTACTTC. Amino acids: CASSVTGTGVYEQYF.

This chain links TRBV7-9 with TRBJ1-1; D is uncertain. Trimming cost V 5 bases and J 1 base, with 11 bases left between them. CDR3 size: 14 residues. Germline-derived CDR1 and CDR2 are SEHNR and FQNEAQ (reference sequence). CDR3 coding DNA: TGTGCCAGCAGCCTTAGCACAGAGAACACTGAAGCTTTCTTT. As protein: CASSLSTENTEAFF.

This clone came up a few times. The V and J genes are TRBV2 and TRBJ1-6; D is uncertain. From germline, CDR1 is SNHLY and CDR2 FYNNEI. With 5 bases removed from V and 9 bases from J, the gap between germline ends came to 8 bases. There are 12 residues in the CDR3. CDR3 sequence (DNA): TGTGCCAGCAGTACGGGATTTTCACCCCTCCACTTT. Its protein product is CASSTGFSPLHF. Full variable domain (rest looked up from reference TRBV2 and TRBJ1-6): EPEVTQTPSHQVTQMGQEVILRCVPISNHLYFYWYRQILGQKVEFLVSFYNNEISEKSEIFDDQFSVERPDGSNFTLKIRSTKLEDSAMYFCASSTGFSPLHFGNGTRLTVT.

The rearrangement uses TRBV27 and TRBJ2-5; D is perhaps TRBD2 (6 bases). Trimming shortened V by 6 bases and J by 3 bases, and 11 bases separated the two germline ends. CDR1 MNHEY and CDR2 SMNVEV come from the germline V gene (reference sequence). The CDR3 loop spans 13 amino acids. The CDR3, as DNA: TGTGCCAGCAGGAACTTAGCGGAAGAGACCCAGTACTTC. Amino acids: CASRNLAEETQYF.

This rearrangement joins TRBV7-3 to TRBJ2-7; TRBD2 might be the D (7 bases). The ends were cut back, 0 bases at V and 6 bases at J, with 15 bases in the middle. CDR3 length equals 15 residues. The germline CDR1 and CDR2 sequences are SGHTA and FQGTGA. CDR3 in DNA: TGTGCCAGCAGCTTAACGGCGGGGGCGGGCCGCGAGCAGTACTTC. This encodes CASSLTAGAGREQYF.

The chain recombines TRBV6-6 with TRBJ1-2, with a possible D match to TRBD1 (5 bases). V was shortened by 5 bases and J by 2 bases, with 9 bases between the two germline ends. This CDR3 is 13 amino acids long. Germline V lookup: CDR1 MNHNY, CDR2 SVGAGI (reference sequence). The CDR3 here is CASSHRDNYGYTF. The CDR3 DNA reads as TGTGCCAGCAGTCATCGGGACAACTATGGCTACACCTTC.

The CDR3 DNA reads TGCGCCAGCAGCCAAGTGGGTTGGGGGAATGAGCAGTTCTTC. Translation gives CASSQVGWGNEQFF. This chain uses TRBV4-1 with TRBJ2-1; D possibly uses TRBD1 or TRBD2 (5 bases each). There are 14 residues in the CDR3. V shed 1 base and J shed 7 bases, with 11 bases lying between them. Germline values: CDR1 MGHRA, CDR2 YSYEKL.

The chain links TRBV7-6 to TRBJ1-2, with TRBD1 matching over 9 bases. The CDR3 extends over 15 amino acids. V trimming: 5 bases; J trimming: 4 bases; junction bases outside the gene matches: 8. The V gene's germline CDR1 is SGHVS and CDR2 FNYEAQ. The chain's CDR3 is CASSDPGQGGYGYTF. As DNA, the CDR3 is TGTGCCAGCAGCGACCCGGGACAGGGCGGCTATGGCTACACCTTC. The full variable domain, in which reference TRBV7-6 and TRBJ1-2 provide the parts outside the CDR3, is GAGVSQSPRYKVTKRGQDVALRCDPISGHVSLYWYRQALGQGPEFLTYFNYEAQQDKSGLPNDRFSAERPEGSISTLTIQRTEQRDSAMYRCASSDPGQGGYGYTFGSGTRLTVV.